This T cell receptor beta chain was captured in a study of T cell repertoires in cytomegalovirus infection. Study-level information: Public TCR beta signatures provided an indication of both CMV infection and a matching HLA type.

Overall study results and limits: HLA-C-restricted CMV-specific TCR beta clonotypes were dominant in the ex vivo response.

TCRdb recomputed calls from the reads with MiXCR, one row per CDR3 protein. The sample carries about half a million distinct CDR3 sequences, roughly 43% recorded once. This clonotype was recorded once. Its antigen is unknown. The V segment lost 7 bases and the J segment 9 bases; nucleotides outside the gene matches: 13. The germline V gene encodes CDR1 SNHLY and CDR2 FYNNEI. The CDR3 spans 15 residues. The source of this sequence is a human donor in good health (CMV status not recorded). Some clones in this sample may be carry-over from other donors' samples. The chain is built from TRBV2 and TRBJ2-5, with 11 bases identical to TRBD2. The specimen was cultured PBMCs, collected from culture after CMV antigen stimulation. The CDR3 loop reads CASTISSGGPGPQYF. CDR3 coding DNA: TGTGCCAGCACAATATCTAGCGGGGGGCCGGGGCCCCAGTACTTC.